The entry that follows covers one TCR beta chain sequence. Method: immunoSEQ multiplex PCR; TCRdb's copy keeps in-frame clones and lacks some. Of some 77,000 clones listed, roughly 91% are singletons. V was pared by 5 bases and J by 6 bases, with 15 bases between. The CDR3 runs to 14 residues. Germline V gene sequence: CDR1 MNHEY, CDR2 SVGAGI. These data come from a study of T cell changes during pregnancy in multiple sclerosis. The sequence derives from a female donor in good health, enrolled as a control in a pregnancy study. Sequencing used peripheral blood, obtained after pregnancy. The rearrangement uses TRBV6-5 and TRBJ2-3, with D unclear. The CDR3 DNA is TGTGCCAGCAGTCGTTCGCGAACCGGGGATACGCAGTATTTT. It is translated as CASSRSRTGDTQYF.